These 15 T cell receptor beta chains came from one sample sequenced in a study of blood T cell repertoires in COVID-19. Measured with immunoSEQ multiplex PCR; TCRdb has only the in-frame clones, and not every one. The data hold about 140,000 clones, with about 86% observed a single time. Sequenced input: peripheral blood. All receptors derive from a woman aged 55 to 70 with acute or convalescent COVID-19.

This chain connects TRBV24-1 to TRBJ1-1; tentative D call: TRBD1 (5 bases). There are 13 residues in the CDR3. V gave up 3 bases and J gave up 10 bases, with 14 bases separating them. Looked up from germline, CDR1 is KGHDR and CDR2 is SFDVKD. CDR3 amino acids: CATSDGNSQGAFF. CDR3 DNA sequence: TGTGCCACCAGTGATGGTAACTCGCAGGGAGCTTTCTTT.

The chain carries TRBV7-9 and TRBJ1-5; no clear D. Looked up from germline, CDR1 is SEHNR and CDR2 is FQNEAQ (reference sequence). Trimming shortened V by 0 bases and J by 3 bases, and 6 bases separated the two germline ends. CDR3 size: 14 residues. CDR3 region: CASSLAGDNQPQHF. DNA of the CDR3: TGTGCCAGCAGCTTAGCCGGGGACAATCAGCCCCAGCATTTT.

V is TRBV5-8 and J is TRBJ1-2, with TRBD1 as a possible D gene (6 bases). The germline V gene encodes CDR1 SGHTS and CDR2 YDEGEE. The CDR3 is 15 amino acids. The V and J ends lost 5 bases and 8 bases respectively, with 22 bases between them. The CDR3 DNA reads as TGTGCCAGCAGTCTGAGGCAGGGGATACCTTGGGGCTACACCTTC. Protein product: CASSLRQGIPWGYTF.

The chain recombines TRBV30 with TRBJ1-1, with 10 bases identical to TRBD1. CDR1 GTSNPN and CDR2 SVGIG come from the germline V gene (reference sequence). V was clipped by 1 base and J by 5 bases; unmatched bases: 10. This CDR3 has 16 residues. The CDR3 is CAWSGQGARSVTEAFF. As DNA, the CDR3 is TGTGCCTGGAGTGGACAGGGGGCGAGATCTGTGACTGAAGCTTTCTTT.

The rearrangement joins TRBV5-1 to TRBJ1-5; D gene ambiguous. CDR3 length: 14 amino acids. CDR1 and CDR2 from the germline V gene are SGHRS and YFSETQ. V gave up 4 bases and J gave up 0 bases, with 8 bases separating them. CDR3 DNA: TGCGCCAGCAGCCCCGAGGGTAGCAATCAGCCCCAGCATTTT. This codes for CASSPEGSNQPQHF.

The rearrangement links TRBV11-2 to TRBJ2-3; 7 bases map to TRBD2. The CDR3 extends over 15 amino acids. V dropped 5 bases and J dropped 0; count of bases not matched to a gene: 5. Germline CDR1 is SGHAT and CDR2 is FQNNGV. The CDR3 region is CASSGNSGSTDTQYF. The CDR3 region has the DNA TGTGCCAGCAGCGGGAATAGCGGGAGCACAGATACGCAGTATTTT.

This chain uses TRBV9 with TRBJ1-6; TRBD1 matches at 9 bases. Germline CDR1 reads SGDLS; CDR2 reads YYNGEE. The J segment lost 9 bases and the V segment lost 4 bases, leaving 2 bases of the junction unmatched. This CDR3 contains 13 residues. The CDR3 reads CASSSTGGSPLHF. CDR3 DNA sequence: TGTGCCAGCAGCTCGACAGGGGGTTCACCCCTCCACTTT.

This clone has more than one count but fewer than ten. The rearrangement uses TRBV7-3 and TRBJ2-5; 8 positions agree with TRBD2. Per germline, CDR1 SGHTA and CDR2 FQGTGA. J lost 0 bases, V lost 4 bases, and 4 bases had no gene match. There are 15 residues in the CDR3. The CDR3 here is CASSSGLGNQETQYF. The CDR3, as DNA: TGTGCCAGCAGCTCGGGACTAGGAAACCAAGAGACCCAGTACTTC.

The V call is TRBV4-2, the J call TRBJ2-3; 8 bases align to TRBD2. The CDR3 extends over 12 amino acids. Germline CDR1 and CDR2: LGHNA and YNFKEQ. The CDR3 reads CVGGVRTDTQYF. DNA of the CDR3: TGTGTCGGGGGGGTTCGCACAGATACGCAGTATTTT.

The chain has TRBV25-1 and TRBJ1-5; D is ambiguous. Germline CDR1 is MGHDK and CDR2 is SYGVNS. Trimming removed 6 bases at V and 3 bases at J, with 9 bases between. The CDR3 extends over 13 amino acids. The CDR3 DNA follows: TGTGCCAGCAGGTCAGAATTCAATCAGCCCCAGCATTTT. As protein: CASRSEFNQPQHF.

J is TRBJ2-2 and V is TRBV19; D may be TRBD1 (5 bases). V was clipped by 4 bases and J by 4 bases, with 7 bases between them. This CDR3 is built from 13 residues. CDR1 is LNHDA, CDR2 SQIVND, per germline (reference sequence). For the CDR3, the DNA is TGTGCCAGTAGTAAAACAGGCACCGGGGAGCTGTTTTTT. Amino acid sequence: CASSKTGTGELFF.

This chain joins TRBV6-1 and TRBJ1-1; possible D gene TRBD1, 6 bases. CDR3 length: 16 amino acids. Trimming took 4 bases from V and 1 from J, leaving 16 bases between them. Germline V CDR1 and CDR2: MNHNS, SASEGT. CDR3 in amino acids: CASSALMGASNTEAFF. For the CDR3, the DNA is TGTGCCAGCAGTGCACTTATGGGGGCTTCGAACACTGAAGCTTTCTTT.

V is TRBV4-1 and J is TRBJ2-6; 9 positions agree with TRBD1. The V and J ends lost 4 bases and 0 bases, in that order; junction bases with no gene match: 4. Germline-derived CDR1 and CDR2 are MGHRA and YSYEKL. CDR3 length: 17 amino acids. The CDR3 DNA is TGCGCCAGCAGCCTGGGACAGGGCAACTCTGGGGCCAACGTCCTGACTTTC. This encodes CASSLGQGNSGANVLTF.

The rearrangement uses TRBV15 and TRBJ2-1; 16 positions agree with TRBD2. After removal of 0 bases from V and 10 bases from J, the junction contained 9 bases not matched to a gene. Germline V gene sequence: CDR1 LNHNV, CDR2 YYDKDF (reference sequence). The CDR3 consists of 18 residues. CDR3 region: CATSRDLGLAGGVSEQFF. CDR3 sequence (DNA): TGTGCCACCAGCAGAGATCTGGGACTAGCGGGGGGGGTGTCGGAGCAGTTCTTC.

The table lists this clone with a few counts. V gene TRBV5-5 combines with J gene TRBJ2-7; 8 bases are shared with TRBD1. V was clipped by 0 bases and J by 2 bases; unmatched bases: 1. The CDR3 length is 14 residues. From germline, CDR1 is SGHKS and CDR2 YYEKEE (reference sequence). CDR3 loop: CASSLGTGPYEQYF. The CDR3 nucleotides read TGTGCCAGCAGCTTGGGGACAGGGCCCTACGAGCAGTACTTC.